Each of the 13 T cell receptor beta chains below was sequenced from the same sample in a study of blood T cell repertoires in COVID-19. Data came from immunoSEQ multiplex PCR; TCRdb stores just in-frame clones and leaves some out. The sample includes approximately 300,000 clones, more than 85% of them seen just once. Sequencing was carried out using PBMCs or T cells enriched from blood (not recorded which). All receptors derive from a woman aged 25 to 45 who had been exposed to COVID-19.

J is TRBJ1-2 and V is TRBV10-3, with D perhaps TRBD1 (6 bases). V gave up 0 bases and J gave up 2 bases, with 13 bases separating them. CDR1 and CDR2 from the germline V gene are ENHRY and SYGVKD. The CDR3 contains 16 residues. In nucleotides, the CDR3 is TGTGCCATCAGTGAGTCCCCAGGGGATCTGAACTATGGCTACACCTTC. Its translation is CAISESPGDLNYGYTF.

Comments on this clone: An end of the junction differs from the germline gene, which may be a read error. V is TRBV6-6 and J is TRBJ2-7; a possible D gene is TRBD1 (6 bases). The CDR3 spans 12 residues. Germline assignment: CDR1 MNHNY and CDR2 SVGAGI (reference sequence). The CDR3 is CASSWGTGFIEF. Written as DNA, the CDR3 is TGTGCCAGCAGTTGGGGAACAGGGTTTATAGAATTC.

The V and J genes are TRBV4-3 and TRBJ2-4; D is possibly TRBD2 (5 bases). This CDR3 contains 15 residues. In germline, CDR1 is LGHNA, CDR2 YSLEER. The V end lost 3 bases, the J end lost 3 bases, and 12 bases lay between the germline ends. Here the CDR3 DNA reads TGCGCCAGCAGCCAGGCTAAGGAGGTCAAAAACATTCAGTACTTC. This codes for CASSQAKEVKNIQYF.

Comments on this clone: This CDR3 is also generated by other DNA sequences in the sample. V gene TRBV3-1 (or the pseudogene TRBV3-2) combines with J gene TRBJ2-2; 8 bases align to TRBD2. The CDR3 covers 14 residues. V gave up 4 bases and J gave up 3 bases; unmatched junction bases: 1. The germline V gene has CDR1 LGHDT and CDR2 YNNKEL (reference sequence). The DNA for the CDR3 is TGTGCCAGCAGCCCCGGGGGGGACACCGGGGAGCTGTTTTTT. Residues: CASSPGGDTGELFF.

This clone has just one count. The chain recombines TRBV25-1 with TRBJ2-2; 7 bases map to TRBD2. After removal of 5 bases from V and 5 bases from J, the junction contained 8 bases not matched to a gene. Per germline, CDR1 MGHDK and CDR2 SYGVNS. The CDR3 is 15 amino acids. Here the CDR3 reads CASSFAAGRTGELFF. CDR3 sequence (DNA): TGTGCCAGCAGTTTTGCTGCCGGGAGGACCGGGGAGCTGTTTTTT.

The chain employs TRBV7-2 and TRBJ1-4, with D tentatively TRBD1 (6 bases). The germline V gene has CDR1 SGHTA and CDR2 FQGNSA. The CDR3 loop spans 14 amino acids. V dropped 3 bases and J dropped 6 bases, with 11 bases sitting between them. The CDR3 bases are TGTGCCAGCAGCTTTGACAGGAATGATGAAAAACTGTTTTTT. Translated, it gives CASSFDRNDEKLFF.

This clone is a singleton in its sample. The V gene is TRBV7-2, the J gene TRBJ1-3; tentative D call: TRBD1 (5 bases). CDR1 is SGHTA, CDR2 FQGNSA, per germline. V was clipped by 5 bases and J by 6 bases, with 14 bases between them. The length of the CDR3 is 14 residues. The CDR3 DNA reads TGTGCCAGCAGCCCCTCGGGAGGGACAAACACCATATATTTT. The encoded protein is CASSPSGGTNTIYF.

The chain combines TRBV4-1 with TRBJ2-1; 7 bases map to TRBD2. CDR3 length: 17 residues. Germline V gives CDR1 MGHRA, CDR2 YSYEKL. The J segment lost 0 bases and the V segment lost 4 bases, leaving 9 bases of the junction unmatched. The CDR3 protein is CASSRIWRGSSYNEQFF. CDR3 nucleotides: TGCGCCAGCAGCCGGATTTGGCGGGGGAGCTCCTACAATGAGCAGTTCTTC.

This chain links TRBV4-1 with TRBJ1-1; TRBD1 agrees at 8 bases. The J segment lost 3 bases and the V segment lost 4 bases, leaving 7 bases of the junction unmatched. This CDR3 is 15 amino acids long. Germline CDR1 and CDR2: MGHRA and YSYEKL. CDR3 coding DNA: TGCGCCAGCAGCCCCCGGGCAGGGGGCCACACTGAAGCTTTCTTT. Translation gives CASSPRAGGHTEAFF.

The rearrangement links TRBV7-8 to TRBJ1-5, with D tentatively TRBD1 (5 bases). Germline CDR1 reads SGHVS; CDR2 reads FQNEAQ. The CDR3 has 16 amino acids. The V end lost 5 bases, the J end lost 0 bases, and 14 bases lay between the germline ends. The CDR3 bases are TGTGCCAGCAGCCCAGAGGGACTGACTAGCAATCAGCCCCAGCATTTT. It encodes CASSPEGLTSNQPQHF.

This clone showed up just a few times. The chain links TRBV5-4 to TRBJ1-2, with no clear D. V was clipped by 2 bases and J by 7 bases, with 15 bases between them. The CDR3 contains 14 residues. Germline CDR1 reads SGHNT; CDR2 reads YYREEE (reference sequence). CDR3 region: CASSFQKSDGGYTF. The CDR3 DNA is TGTGCCAGCAGCTTCCAAAAGAGCGACGGTGGCTACACCTTC.

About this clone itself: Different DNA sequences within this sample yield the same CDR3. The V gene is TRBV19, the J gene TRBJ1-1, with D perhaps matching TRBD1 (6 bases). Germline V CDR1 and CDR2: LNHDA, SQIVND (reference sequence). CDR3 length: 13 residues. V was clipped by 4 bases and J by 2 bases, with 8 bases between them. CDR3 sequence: CASSRTANTEAFF. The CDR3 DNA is TGTGCCAGTAGTAGGACAGCTAACACTGAAGCTTTCTTT. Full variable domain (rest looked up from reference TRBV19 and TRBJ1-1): DGGITQSPKYLFRKEGQNVTLSCEQNLNHDAMYWYRQDPGQGLRLIYYSQIVNDFQKGDIAEGYSVSREKKESFPLTVTSAQKNPTAFYLCASSRTANTEAFFGQGTRLTVV.

DNA for the CDR3: TGTGCCAGCAGCTCCACAGACAGTAGCTCCTACGAGCAGTACTTC. Amino acid sequence: CASSSTDSSSYEQYF. V usage is TRBV3-1 (or the pseudogene TRBV3-2) and J usage is TRBJ2-7; D is possibly TRBD1 (5 bases). The CDR3 is 15 residues long. The germline CDR1 and CDR2 sequences are LGHDT and YNNKEL (reference sequence). Trimming removed 5 bases from V and 0 bases from J, with 14 bases in between.